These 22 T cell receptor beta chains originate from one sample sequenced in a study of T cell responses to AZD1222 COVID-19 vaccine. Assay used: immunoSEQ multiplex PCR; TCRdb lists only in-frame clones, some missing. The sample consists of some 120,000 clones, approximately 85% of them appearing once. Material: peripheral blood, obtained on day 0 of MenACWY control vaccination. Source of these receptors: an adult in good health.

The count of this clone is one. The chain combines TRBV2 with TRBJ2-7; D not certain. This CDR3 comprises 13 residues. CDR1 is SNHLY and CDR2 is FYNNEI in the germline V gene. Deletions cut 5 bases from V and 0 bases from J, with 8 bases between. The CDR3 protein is CASSPESSYEQYF. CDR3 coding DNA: TGTGCCAGCAGTCCCGAGAGCTCCTACGAGCAGTACTTC.

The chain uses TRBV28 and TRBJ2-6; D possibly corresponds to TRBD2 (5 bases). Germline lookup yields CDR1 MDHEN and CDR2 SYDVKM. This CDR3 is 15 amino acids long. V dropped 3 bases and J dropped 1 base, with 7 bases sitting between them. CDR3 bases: TGTGCCAGCAGTTTTCGGGGATCTGGGGCCAACGTCCTGACTTTC. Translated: CASSFRGSGANVLTF. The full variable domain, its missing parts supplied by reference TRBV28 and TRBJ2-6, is DVKVTQSSRYLVKRTGEKVFLECVQDMDHENMFWYRQDPGLGLRLIYFSYDVKMKEKGDIPEGYSVSREKKERFSLILESASTNQTSMYLCASSFRGSGANVLTFGAGSRLTVL.

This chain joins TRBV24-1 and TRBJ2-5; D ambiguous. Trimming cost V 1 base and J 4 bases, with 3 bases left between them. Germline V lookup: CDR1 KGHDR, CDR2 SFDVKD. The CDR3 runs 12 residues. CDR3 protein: CATSDFRETQYF. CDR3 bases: TGTGCCACCAGTGATTTTCGAGAGACCCAGTACTTC.

CDR3 nucleotide sequence: TGTGCCAGCAGGGGGGGGTGGCAGCGCTCCTACGAGCAGTACTTC. Translating gives CASRGGWQRSYEQYF. This chain connects TRBV28 to TRBJ2-7, with TRBD2 matching 7 bases. V lost 6 bases to trimming and J lost 0 bases; unmatched junction nucleotides: 8. The germline gives CDR1 MDHEN, CDR2 SYDVKM. The CDR3 has 15 amino acids.

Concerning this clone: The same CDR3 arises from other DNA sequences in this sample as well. Written as DNA, the CDR3 is TGTGCCAGCAGCTCTAGCGGGGGGGTTCAAGAGACCCAGTACTTC. Translating it yields CASSSSGGVQETQYF. The rearrangement uses TRBV7-8 and TRBJ2-5, with 12 positions matching TRBD2. Germline lookup yields CDR1 SGHVS and CDR2 FQNEAQ. With V trimmed by 4 bases and J by 2 bases, 2 bases remained unmatched. There are 15 residues in the CDR3.

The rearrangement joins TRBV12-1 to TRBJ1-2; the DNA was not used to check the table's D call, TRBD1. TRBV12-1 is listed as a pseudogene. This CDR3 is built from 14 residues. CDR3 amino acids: CASSLGAFFYGYTF. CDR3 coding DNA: TGTGCCAGCAGCTTAGGGGCCTTCTTCTATGGCTACACCTTC.

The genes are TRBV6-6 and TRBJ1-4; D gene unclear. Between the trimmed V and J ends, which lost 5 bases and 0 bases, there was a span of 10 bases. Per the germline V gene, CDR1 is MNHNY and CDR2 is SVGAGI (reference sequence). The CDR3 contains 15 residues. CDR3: CASSNRHSTNEKLFF. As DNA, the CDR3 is TGTGCCAGCAGTAACCGACACTCAACTAATGAAAAACTGTTTTTT.

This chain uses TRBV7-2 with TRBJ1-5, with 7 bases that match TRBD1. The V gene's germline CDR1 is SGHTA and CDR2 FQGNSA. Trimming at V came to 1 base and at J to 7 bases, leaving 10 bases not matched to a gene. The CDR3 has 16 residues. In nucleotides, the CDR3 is TGTGCCAGCAGCTTAGGGCAGACAGGGTTAGGACAGCCCCAGCATTTT. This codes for CASSLGQTGLGQPQHF.

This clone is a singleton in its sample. The CDR3 bases are TGCGCCAGCAGAAGAGGGGGCCCCACAGATACGCAGTATTTT. Translation: CASRRGGPTDTQYF. The rearrangement uses TRBV5-1 and TRBJ2-3; 7 positions match TRBD1. Germline V gene lookup returns CDR1 SGHRS and CDR2 YFSETQ. V trimming: 5 bases; J trimming: 2 bases; junction bases outside the gene matches: 5. The CDR3 contains 14 residues.

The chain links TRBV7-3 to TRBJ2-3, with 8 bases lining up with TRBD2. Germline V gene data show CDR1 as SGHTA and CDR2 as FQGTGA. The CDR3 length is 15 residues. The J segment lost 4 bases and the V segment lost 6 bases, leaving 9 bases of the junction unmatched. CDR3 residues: CASSPGTSMPDTQYF. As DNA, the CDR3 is TGTGCCAGCAGTCCCGGGACTAGTATGCCAGATACGCAGTATTTT.

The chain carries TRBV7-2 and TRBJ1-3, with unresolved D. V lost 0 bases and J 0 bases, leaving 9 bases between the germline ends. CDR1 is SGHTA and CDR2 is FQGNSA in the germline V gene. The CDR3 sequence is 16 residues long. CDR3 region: CASSLAVRSSGNTIYF. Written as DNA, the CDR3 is TGTGCCAGCAGCTTAGCAGTCAGGAGCTCTGGAAACACCATATATTTT.

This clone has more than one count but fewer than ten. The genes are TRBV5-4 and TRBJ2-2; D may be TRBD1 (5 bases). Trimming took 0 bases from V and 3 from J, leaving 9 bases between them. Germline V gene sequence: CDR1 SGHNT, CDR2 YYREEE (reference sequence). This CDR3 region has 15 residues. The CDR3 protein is CASSLGQGDTGELFF. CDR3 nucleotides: TGTGCCAGCAGCTTGGGTCAGGGTGACACCGGGGAGCTGTTTTTT.

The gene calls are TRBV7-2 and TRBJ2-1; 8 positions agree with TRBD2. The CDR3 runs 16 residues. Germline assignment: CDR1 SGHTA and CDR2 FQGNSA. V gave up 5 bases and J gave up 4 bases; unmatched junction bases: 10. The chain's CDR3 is CASSQGPLAVYNEQFF. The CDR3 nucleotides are TGTGCCAGCAGCCAAGGGCCACTAGCGGTTTACAATGAGCAGTTCTTC.

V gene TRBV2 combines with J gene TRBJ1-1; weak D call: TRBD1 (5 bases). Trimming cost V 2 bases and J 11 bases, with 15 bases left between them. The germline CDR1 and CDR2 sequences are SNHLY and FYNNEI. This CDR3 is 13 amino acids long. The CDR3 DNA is TGTGCCAGCAGTGAAAGTCGGCAGGGTTCCGCTTTCTTT. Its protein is CASSESRQGSAFF.

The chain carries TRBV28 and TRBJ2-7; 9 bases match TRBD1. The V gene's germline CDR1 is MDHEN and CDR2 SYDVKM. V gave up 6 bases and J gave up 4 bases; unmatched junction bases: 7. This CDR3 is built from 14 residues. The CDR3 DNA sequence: TGTGCCAGCAGCCGGAGCGGGACAGGGTACGAGCAGTACTTC. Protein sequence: CASSRSGTGYEQYF.

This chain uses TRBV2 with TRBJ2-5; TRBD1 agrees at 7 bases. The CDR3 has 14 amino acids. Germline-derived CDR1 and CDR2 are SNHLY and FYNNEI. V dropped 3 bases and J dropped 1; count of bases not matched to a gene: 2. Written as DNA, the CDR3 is TGTGCCAGCAGTGACCGGGACAGCCAAGAGACCCAGTACTTC. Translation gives CASSDRDSQETQYF.

The CDR3 sequence: CASSTTSGGAFVSEQYF. The CDR3 DNA is TGTGCCAGCTCAACGACTAGCGGGGGGGCTTTTGTAAGCGAGCAGTACTTC. The gene calls are TRBV18 and TRBJ2-7; 14 bases align to TRBD2. This CDR3 contains 17 residues. CDR1 and CDR2 from the germline V gene are KGHSH and LQKENI. The V gene end was trimmed by 5 bases and the J gene end by 6 bases; junction bases not matched to a gene: 12.

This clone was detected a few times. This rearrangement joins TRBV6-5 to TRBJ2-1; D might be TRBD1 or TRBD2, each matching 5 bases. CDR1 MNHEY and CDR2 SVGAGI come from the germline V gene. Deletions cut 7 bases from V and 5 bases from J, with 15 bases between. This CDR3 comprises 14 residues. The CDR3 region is CASKDYLGHNEQFF. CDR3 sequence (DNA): TGTGCCAGCAAAGACTACCTGGGACACAATGAGCAGTTCTTC.

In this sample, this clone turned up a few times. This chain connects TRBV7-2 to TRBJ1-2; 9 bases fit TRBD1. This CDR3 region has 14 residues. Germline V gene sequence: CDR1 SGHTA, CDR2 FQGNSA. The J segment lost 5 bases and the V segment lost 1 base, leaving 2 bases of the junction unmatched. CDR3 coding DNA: TGTGCCAGCAGCTTAGACGGGACAGGGTATGGCTACACCTTC. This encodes CASSLDGTGYGYTF.

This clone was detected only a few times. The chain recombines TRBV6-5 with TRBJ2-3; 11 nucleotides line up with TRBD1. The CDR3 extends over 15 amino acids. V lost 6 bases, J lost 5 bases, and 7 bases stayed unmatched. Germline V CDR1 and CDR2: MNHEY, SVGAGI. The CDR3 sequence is CASSPGQGARDTQYF. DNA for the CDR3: TGTGCCAGCAGCCCCGGACAGGGGGCTAGAGATACGCAGTATTTT.

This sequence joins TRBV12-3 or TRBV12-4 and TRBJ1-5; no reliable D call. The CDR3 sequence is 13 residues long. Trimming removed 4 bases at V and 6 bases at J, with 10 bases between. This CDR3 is CASSSRNGQPQHF. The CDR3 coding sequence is TGTGCCAGCAGTTCCAGAAACGGTCAGCCCCAGCATTTT.

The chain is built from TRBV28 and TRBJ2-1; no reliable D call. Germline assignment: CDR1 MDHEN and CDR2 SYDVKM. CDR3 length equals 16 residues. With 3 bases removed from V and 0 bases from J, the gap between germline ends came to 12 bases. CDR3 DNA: TGTGCCAGCAGTTTCCCGTCCCCGAGCTCCTACAATGAGCAGTTCTTC. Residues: CASSFPSPSSYNEQFF.